The next 19 T cell receptor beta chains were all read from a single sample in a study of human T cells and chemical hapten exposure (dated by TCRdb to the early 2020s). Per the publication, the time point label means: pre-sensitization, week 0. The meaning of the sample's treatment or condition label: therapeutic diphenylcyclopropenone sensitization with weekly scalp DPC. The receptor library was made with RACE. The reads were generated on a NextSeq 500. In TCRdb, the public reads were trimmed at Q25 with fastp and aligned with MiXCR, with productive beta chains retained. For every CDR3 protein sequence, its rows merge into one entry that carries the most common genes and DNA. The sample table records about 51,000 distinct CDR3 sequences; approximately 8.8% of these occur just once. The top ten clonotypes cover about 14% of the sample. The specimen comprised whole blood, sampled in connection with sensitization to the hapten diphenylcyclopropenone (DPC). The source is a woman aged 35 to 49 with alopecia areata. Some clones in this sample may be carry-over from other donors' samples.

The sample holds a few counts of this clonotype. This chain connects TRBV5-6 to TRBJ1-2, with TRBD1 matching over 9 bases. V trimming: 5 bases; J trimming: 5 bases; junction bases outside the gene matches: 7. From germline, CDR1 is SGHDT and CDR2 YYEEEE. This CDR3 has 14 amino acids. CDR3 in DNA: TGTGCCAGCAGGTACACAGGGGGCGCGTATGGCTACACCTTC. Its translation: CASRYTGGAYGYTF.

There are many counts of this clonotype. The V and J genes are TRBV3-1 and TRBJ1-2; D not certain. This CDR3 is built from 12 residues. V was shortened by 1 base and J by 5 bases, with 5 bases between the two germline ends. CDR1 is LGHDT, CDR2 YNNKEL, per germline (reference sequence). CDR3 residues: CASSQVRYGYTF. CDR3 coding DNA: TGTGCCAGCAGCCAAGTTCGTTATGGCTACACCTTC.

V is TRBV27 and J is TRBJ2-1, with 13 bases fitting TRBD2. The CDR3 runs 14 residues. From germline, CDR1 is MNHEY and CDR2 SMNVEV (reference sequence). With 7 bases clipped from V and 6 bases from J, the junction kept 3 bases outside the gene matches. The CDR3 reads CASTTSGGANEQFF. The CDR3 DNA reads TGTGCCAGCACAACTAGCGGGGGGGCCAATGAGCAGTTCTTC.

The chain is built from TRBV9 and TRBJ2-2; TRBD2 agrees at 16 bases. This CDR3 region has 18 residues. Germline V lookup: CDR1 SGDLS, CDR2 YYNGEE. V dropped 4 bases and J dropped 5; count of bases not matched to a gene: 8. The CDR3 DNA reads as TGTGCCAGCAGCCCCGGGACTAGCGGGGGGGCTGGTACCGGGGAGCTGTTTTTT. Translating it yields CASSPGTSGGAGTGELFF. Full variable domain (rest looked up from reference TRBV9 and TRBJ2-2): DSGVTQTPKHLITATGQRVTLRCSPRSGDLSVYWYQQSLDQGLQFLIQYYNGEERAKGNILERFSAQQFPDLHSELNLSSLELGDSALYFCASSPGTSGGAGTGELFFGEGSRLTVL.

This clonotype was counted only a few times. The chain recombines TRBV7-6 with TRBJ2-6; 9 nucleotides align to TRBD1. The junction had 3 bases not matched to a gene; V was cut back by 3 bases and J by 0 bases. CDR3 length: 17 residues. The germline V gene encodes CDR1 SGHVS and CDR2 FNYEAQ. As DNA, the CDR3 is TGTGCCAGCAGCTTCGGACAGGGGTACTCTGGGGCCAACGTCCTGACTTTC. Its protein is CASSFGQGYSGANVLTF. Full variable domain (missing parts from reference TRBV7-6 and TRBJ2-6): GAGVSQSPRYKVTKRGQDVALRCDPISGHVSLYWYRQALGQGPEFLTYFNYEAQQDKSGLPNDRFSAERPEGSISTLTIQRTEQRDSAMYRCASSFGQGYSGANVLTFGAGSRLTVL.

There are many counts of this clonotype. The CDR3 loop is CASTTINSPLHF. CDR3 sequence (DNA): TGTGCCAGCACCACCATTAATTCACCCCTCCACTTT. This sequence joins TRBV25-1 and TRBJ1-6; D is unclear. The CDR3 sequence is 12 residues long. V lost 7 bases and J 6 bases, leaving 7 bases between the germline ends. Germline CDR1 reads MGHDK; CDR2 reads SYGVNS.

This clonotype occurred a few times. The chain uses TRBV12-3 or TRBV12-4 and TRBJ2-2; D ambiguous. V gave up 6 bases and J gave up 5 bases, with 10 bases separating them. The CDR3 has 13 amino acids. CDR3 nucleotide sequence: TGTGCCAGCAGCCCCCAAAGTACCGGGGAGCTGTTTTTT. As protein: CASSPQSTGELFF.

Ten or more counts support this clonotype. This sequence joins TRBV7-6 and TRBJ2-3; possibly TRBD1 or TRBD2 for D (5 bases each). Trimming pared 0 bases from V and 3 bases from J, leaving 13 bases between. The CDR3 totals 16 residues. Germline assignment: CDR1 SGHVS and CDR2 FNYEAQ. The CDR3 DNA is TGTGCCAGCAGCTTAGCGGGTCAGGGAGTAACAGATACGCAGTATTTT. It codes for CASSLAGQGVTDTQYF.

The gene calls are TRBV6-5 and TRBJ2-2; 9 bases are shared with TRBD1. Germline V gives CDR1 MNHEY, CDR2 SVGAGI. The CDR3 consists of 15 residues. V dropped 6 bases and J dropped 7; count of bases not matched to a gene: 9. Here the CDR3 DNA reads TGTGCCAGCAGCCGAGACAGGGGGTGGGTCGGGGAGCTGTTTTTT. Protein product: CASSRDRGWVGELFF.

This clonotype was counted ten times or more. V gene TRBV12-3 or TRBV12-4 combines with J gene TRBJ2-2, with D perhaps TRBD1 or TRBD2 (5 bases each). V dropped 9 bases and J dropped 4 bases, with 15 bases sitting between them. This CDR3 spans 14 amino acids. The CDR3 region is CASNRAGTTGELFF. DNA for the CDR3: TGTGCCAGTAATCGGGCAGGGACCACCGGGGAGCTGTTTTTT.

At least ten counts were recorded for this clonotype. The V and J genes are TRBV6-4 and TRBJ2-2, with TRBD1 matching over 10 bases. Germline assignment: CDR1 MRHNA and CDR2 SNTAGT. V shed 3 bases and J 6 bases; nucleotides not matched to a gene: 1. This CDR3 is built from 14 residues. CDR3 sequence (DNA): TGTGCCAGCAGTGAAGGACAGGGGGCCGGGGAGCTGTTTTTT. Residues: CASSEGQGAGELFF.

This clonotype showed up many times. The V call is TRBV5-4, the J call TRBJ1-2; D remains ambiguous. This CDR3 spans 12 amino acids. V was trimmed by 1 base and J by 8 bases, leaving 9 bases between them. Germline V gene lookup returns CDR1 SGHNT and CDR2 YYREEE (reference sequence). In DNA, the CDR3 is TGTGCCAGCAGCTTGAGGGAAGGAGGCTACACCTTC. This encodes CASSLREGGYTF.

This chain connects TRBV20-1 to TRBJ2-7; possible D gene TRBD2, 7 bases. Germline-derived CDR1 and CDR2 are DFQATT and SNEGSKA (reference sequence). The CDR3 spans 14 residues. V lost 6 bases to trimming and J lost 6 bases, with 21 bases between them. The CDR3 protein is CSATQGRGAFEQYF. CDR3 DNA sequence: TGCAGTGCCACCCAGGGACGGGGGGCTTTCGAGCAGTACTTC.

The table lists this clonotype with many counts. The chain is built from TRBV6-5 and TRBJ2-7; the match to TRBD2 covers 10 bases. Germline-derived CDR1 and CDR2 are MNHEY and SVGAGI. With 5 bases clipped from V and 6 bases from J, the junction kept 7 bases outside the gene matches. The CDR3 consists of 14 residues. The CDR3, as DNA: TGTGCCAGCAGTAAAAGCGGGGGGGCCGGCGAGCAGTACTTC. Translating gives CASSKSGGAGEQYF.

In this sample, this clonotype turned up many times. V and J are TRBV30 and TRBJ1-2; 9 nucleotides align to TRBD1. After removal of 2 bases from V and 8 bases from J, the junction contained 6 bases not matched to a gene. The germline gives CDR1 GTSNPN, CDR2 SVGIG (reference sequence). CDR3 length: 13 residues. The CDR3 DNA reads as TGTGCCTGGAGTCCCTGGACAGGGGCGGGCTACACCTTC. Translation: CAWSPWTGAGYTF. The full variable domain, completed using reference TRBV30 and TRBJ1-2, is SQTIHQWPATLVQPVGSPLSLECTVEGTSNPNLYWYRQAAGRGLQLLFYSVGIGQISSEVPQNLSASRPQDRQFILSSKKLLLSDSGFYLCAWSPWTGAGYTFGSGTRLTVV.

The CDR3 region has the DNA TGCAGTGCTAGAAAGGGGGCAGGAGAAAAACTGTTTTTT. It yields the protein CSARKGAGEKLFF. The chain joins TRBV20-1 to TRBJ1-4; 7 bases match TRBD1. Germline V gene sequence: CDR1 DFQATT, CDR2 SNEGSKA (reference sequence). Trimming at V came to 2 bases and at J to 8 bases, leaving 5 bases not matched to a gene. The CDR3 is 13 residues long.

J is TRBJ1-2 and V is TRBV28, with TRBD1 as a possible D gene (5 bases). Looked up from germline, CDR1 is MDHEN and CDR2 is SYDVKM. The CDR3 extends over 14 amino acids. V lost 8 bases to trimming and J lost 5 bases, with 18 bases between them. CDR3 bases: TGTGCCAGCGGGACCCCCGGACAACATTATGGCTACACCTTC. Residues: CASGTPGQHYGYTF.

A few counts support this clonotype. The chain has TRBV7-8 and TRBJ1-5; 7 bases fit TRBD1. This CDR3 spans 16 amino acids. V lost 5 bases and J lost 0; bases outside the gene matches: 7. CDR1 is SGHVS, CDR2 FQNEAQ, per germline. The CDR3 region is CASSGTELNSNQPQHF. CDR3 nucleotide sequence: TGTGCCAGCAGCGGGACAGAATTAAATAGCAATCAGCCCCAGCATTTT.

This chain uses TRBV20-1 with TRBJ2-3, with a weak D call TRBD2 (5 bases). V lost 2 bases and J 2 bases, leaving 8 bases between the germline ends. There are 13 residues in the CDR3. Looked up from germline, CDR1 is DFQATT and CDR2 is SNEGSKA (reference sequence). The CDR3: CSARRAATDTQYF. The CDR3 nucleotides read TGCAGTGCTAGAAGAGCGGCCACAGATACGCAGTATTTT.